A single sample is the source of the 23 T cell receptor beta chains below, sequenced in a study of radiotherapy plus CTLA-4 blockade in lung cancer. Repertoires were generated with immunoSEQ multiplex PCR, while TCRdb's copy carries only in-frame clones and drops some. In the table there are about 45,000 clones, roughly 59% of which are singletons. Sequenced here: peripheral blood, sampled from a patient treated with radiotherapy plus ipilimumab. These receptors all come from a human donor with non-small cell lung cancer who had a partial response to radiotherapy plus ipilimumab.

The genes are TRBV27 and TRBJ2-2; weak D call: TRBD2 (5 bases). Between the trimmed V and J ends, which lost 2 bases and 3 bases, there was a span of 10 bases. This CDR3 region has 15 residues. Germline V gene lookup returns CDR1 MNHEY and CDR2 SMNVEV (reference sequence). The CDR3 region is CASSLRGYDTGELFF. DNA of the CDR3: TGTGCCAGCAGTTTACGAGGGTATGACACCGGGGAGCTGTTTTTT.

The V gene is TRBV6-5, the J gene TRBJ2-3; the match to TRBD1 covers 11 bases. Trimming cost V 6 bases and J 6 bases; bases outside gene matches: 8. Germline CDR1 and CDR2: MNHEY and SVGAGI. This CDR3 has 15 residues. Here the CDR3 DNA reads TGTGCCAGCAGCAGAAGGACAGGGGGCAAGGATACGCAGTATTTT. Translating gives CASSRRTGGKDTQYF.

This clone was picked up a small number of times. The J gene is TRBJ2-7, the V gene TRBV6-1; 8 bases agree with TRBD2. This CDR3 has 15 residues. The ends lost 7 bases at V and 5 bases at J; junction bases unmatched: 13. Germline loops: CDR1 MNHNS, CDR2 SASEGT. The CDR3 loop reads CASTFDLAGGDEQYF. CDR3 nucleotides: TGTGCCAGCACCTTCGATCTAGCGGGCGGCGACGAGCAGTACTTC.

Ten or more counts support this clone. The CDR3 here is CATLPARGGYNSPLHF. CDR3 coding DNA: TGTGCCACCCTCCCGGCGCGGGGCGGATATAATTCACCCCTCCACTTT. The V and J genes are TRBV6-6 and TRBJ1-6; D may be TRBD1 (5 bases). This CDR3 is built from 16 residues. Germline V gene sequence: CDR1 MNHNY, CDR2 SVGAGI (reference sequence). Trimming shortened V by 10 bases and J by 4 bases, and 20 bases separated the two germline ends.

In this sample, this clone turned up a few times. The V and J genes are TRBV18 and TRBJ1-3; D unclear. CDR1 KGHSH and CDR2 LQKENI come from the germline V gene. The V and J ends lost 6 bases and 0 bases respectively, with 15 bases between them. The CDR3 is 16 amino acids. The CDR3 DNA sequence: TGTGCCAGCTCTATTGGTGGGCAATCCTCTGGAAACACCATATATTTT. This codes for CASSIGGQSSGNTIYF. Using reference TRBV18 and TRBJ1-3 for the parts outside the CDR3, the full variable domain is NAGVMQNPRHLVRRRGQEARLRCSPMKGHSHVYWYRQLPEEGLKFMVYLQKENIIDESGMPKERFSAEFPKEGPSILRIQQVVRGDSAAYFCASSIGGQSSGNTIYFGEGSWLTVV.

The chain carries TRBV2 and TRBJ2-3, with D possibly being TRBD1 (5 bases). Germline V gene lookup returns CDR1 SNHLY and CDR2 FYNNEI. CDR3 length: 12 residues. V lost 3 bases and J 5 bases, leaving 6 bases between the germline ends. The CDR3 here is CASSEQGDTQYF. The CDR3 bases are TGTGCCAGCAGTGAGCAGGGAGATACGCAGTATTTT.

The V gene is TRBV7-6, the J gene TRBJ2-7; TRBD2 is a possible D gene (6 bases). CDR3 length: 16 amino acids. From germline, CDR1 is SGHVS and CDR2 FNYEAQ. The V gene lost 2 bases and the J gene lost 0 bases, with 14 bases spanning the gap. CDR3 protein: CASSLRSGVSSYEQYF. The CDR3 DNA reads as TGTGCCAGCAGCTTAAGGTCGGGGGTGAGCTCCTACGAGCAGTACTTC.

This CDR3 is CASSLPGTDTQYF. CDR3 coding DNA: TGTGCCAGCAGCTTGCCGGGAACAGATACGCAGTATTTT. V usage is TRBV5-6 and J usage is TRBJ2-3, with D possibly TRBD2 on 5 matching bases. Germline CDR1 reads SGHDT; CDR2 reads YYEEEE. CDR3 length: 13 residues. Trimming cost V 1 base and J 3 bases, with 6 bases left between them.

This clone was seen only a few times. V and J are TRBV6-1 and TRBJ1-6; a weak D match, TRBD1 (5 bases). Germline lookup yields CDR1 MNHNS and CDR2 SASEGT. The CDR3 sequence is 13 residues long. V shed 7 bases and J shed 7 bases, with 11 bases lying between them. The CDR3 here is CASNSRQNSPLHF. DNA of the CDR3: TGTGCCAGCAACTCACGACAGAATTCACCCCTCCACTTT.

This clone showed up many times. This rearrangement joins TRBV6-6 to TRBJ1-5; no reliable D call. There are 11 residues in the CDR3. The V gene's germline CDR1 is MNHNY and CDR2 SVGAGI (reference sequence). Deletions cut 2 bases from V and 8 bases from J, with 4 bases between. The CDR3 DNA reads as TGTGCCAGCAGTTACGGAGAGCCCCAGCATTTT. It codes for CASSYGEPQHF.

Only a few counts were recorded for this clone. This chain uses TRBV7-9 with TRBJ1-2, with D maybe TRBD1 (5 bases). The germline CDR1 and CDR2 sequences are SEHNR and FQNEAQ (reference sequence). Trimming removed 1 base from V and 8 bases from J, with 20 bases in between. The CDR3 runs to 16 residues. The CDR3 DNA follows: TGTGCCAGCAGCTTAGGGGGTAGCAGGGCTGGGATCGGCTACACCTTC. Translation gives CASSLGGSRAGIGYTF.

The chain has TRBV7-2 and TRBJ1-2; D gene unclear. Germline-derived CDR1 and CDR2 are SGHTA and FQGNSA. The CDR3 is 14 residues long. V was pared by 5 bases and J by 5 bases, with 15 bases between. The CDR3, as DNA: TGTGCCAGCAGCCTATCTACGGACTATTATGGCTACACCTTC. Amino acid sequence: CASSLSTDYYGYTF. Complete variable domain (other parts from reference TRBV7-2 and TRBJ1-2): GAGVSQSPSNKVTEKGKDVELRCDPISGHTALYWYRQSLGQGLEFLIYFQGNSAPDKSGLPSDRFSAERTGGSVSTLTIQRTQQEDSAVYLCASSLSTDYYGYTFGSGTRLTVV.

V and J are TRBV30 and TRBJ2-1; 7 nucleotides agree with TRBD1. CDR3 length equals 15 residues. V gave up 4 bases and J gave up 3 bases; unmatched junction bases: 9. The germline gives CDR1 GTSNPN, CDR2 SVGIG (reference sequence). CDR3 DNA sequence: TGTGCCTGGAAGCCGAGCAGGGGGAACTACAATGAGCAGTTCTTC. Translated: CAWKPSRGNYNEQFF.

The chain joins TRBV9 to TRBJ1-1; the D gene is possibly TRBD1 (6 bases). The germline CDR1 and CDR2 sequences are SGDLS and YYNGEE. V shed 2 bases and J shed 4 bases, with 21 bases lying between them. The CDR3 is 17 residues long. CDR3 residues: CASSVSTGWAGATEAFF. CDR3 DNA: TGTGCCAGCAGCGTTTCGACAGGTTGGGCTGGGGCCACTGAAGCTTTCTTT.

The V gene is TRBV19, the J gene TRBJ1-5; the D is unclear. V was trimmed by 7 bases and J by 1 base, leaving 11 bases between them. Germline CDR1 reads LNHDA; CDR2 reads SQIVND (reference sequence). This CDR3 has 14 residues. DNA for the CDR3: TGTGCCAGTAATTGGCTCAACAGCAATCAGCCCCAGCATTTT. It translates to CASNWLNSNQPQHF.

This clone has only a few counts. The V and J genes are TRBV11-3 and TRBJ2-1; 8 positions agree with TRBD2. The CDR3 is 14 amino acids. Germline V gene lookup returns CDR1 SGHNT and CDR2 YENEEA. Losses at the gene ends were 2 bases for V and 7 bases for J; bases not matched to a gene: 4. This CDR3 is CASSLQAGANEQFF. The CDR3 nucleotides read TGTGCCAGCAGCTTACAAGCGGGAGCGAATGAGCAGTTCTTC.

This clone came up once. CDR3 residues: CASSWGTGTDTEAFF. The CDR3 DNA follows: TGTGCCAGCAGCTGGGGGACAGGGACGGACACTGAAGCTTTCTTT. The chain has TRBV5-8 and TRBJ1-1; 9 nucleotides align to TRBD1. Trimming at V came to 3 bases and at J to 3 bases, leaving 6 bases not matched to a gene. There are 15 residues in the CDR3. CDR1 is SGHTS, CDR2 YDEGEE, per germline.

The chain has TRBV19 and TRBJ1-2; 7 bases are shared with TRBD1. Germline values: CDR1 LNHDA, CDR2 SQIVND (reference sequence). This CDR3 is 16 amino acids long. V was pared by 3 bases and J by 4 bases, with 11 bases of the junction left unmatched. The CDR3 spells CASSITLGQFLYGYTF. Here the CDR3 DNA reads TGTGCCAGTAGTATCACCTTGGGACAGTTCCTCTATGGCTACACCTTC.

The rearrangement uses TRBV6-1 and TRBJ2-2, with 7 bases aligning to TRBD2. There are 15 residues in the CDR3. V lost 0 bases to trimming and J lost 4 bases; unmatched junction nucleotides: 2. Germline CDR1 and CDR2: MNHNS and SASEGT. CDR3 coding DNA: TGTGCCAGCAGTGAAGCGGGACTATCCACCGGGGAGCTGTTTTTT. Translated, it gives CASSEAGLSTGELFF.

V is TRBV2 and J is TRBJ2-2; D is ambiguous. The V gene's germline CDR1 is SNHLY and CDR2 FYNNEI. This CDR3 comprises 16 residues. V was trimmed by 3 bases and J by 2 bases, leaving 13 bases between them. CDR3 amino acids: CASSDSLRSNTGELFF. The CDR3 DNA sequence: TGTGCCAGCAGTGACTCTCTTCGAAGCAACACCGGGGAGCTGTTTTTT.

The V gene is TRBV7-3, the J gene TRBJ1-1; D remains ambiguous. Trimming cost V 9 bases and J 4 bases, with 15 bases left between them. This CDR3 comprises 13 residues. Germline V gene lookup returns CDR1 SGHTA and CDR2 FQGTGA. The CDR3 loop is CASGEGGSTEAFF. CDR3 DNA: TGTGCCAGTGGCGAAGGAGGGAGCACTGAAGCTTTCTTT.

In its sample, this clone was seen once. The chain combines TRBV30 with TRBJ2-5; D is undetermined. Germline CDR1 is GTSNPN and CDR2 is SVGIG (reference sequence). The CDR3 covers 12 residues. Between the trimmed V and J ends, which lost 0 bases and 5 bases, there was a span of 7 bases. The CDR3 reads CAWSVLRETQYF. In DNA, the CDR3 is TGTGCCTGGAGTGTACTGAGGGAGACCCAGTACTTC.

The genes are TRBV7-9 and TRBJ2-5, with D possibly being TRBD1 (7 bases). Trimming pared 5 bases from V and 1 base from J, leaving 17 bases between. Germline V gene lookup returns CDR1 SEHNR and CDR2 FQNEAQ (reference sequence). This CDR3 comprises 16 residues. CDR3 sequence reads: CASSGEAGTVQETQYF. The CDR3 nucleotides are TGTGCCAGCAGCGGCGAGGCGGGGACAGTCCAAGAGACCCAGTACTTC.